This entry lists 20 T cell receptor beta chains sequenced from one sample in a study of CD8+ T cells in alopecia areata. RNA was extracted and reverse transcribed into cDNA as the sequencing template. Some clones are missing from TCRdb's copy, which holds only in-frame ones; the method was immunoSEQ multiplex PCR. The repertoire has approximately 150,000 clones, roughly 60% of them found once; the top ten carry approximately 4.3%. The sequenced sample was CD4+ T cells sorted from blood. The receptors stem from a human donor in good health.

The chain recombines TRBV2 with TRBJ2-5; possibly TRBD1 or TRBD2 for D (5 bases each). The germline V gene has CDR1 SNHLY and CDR2 FYNNEI. There are 14 residues in the CDR3. V gave up 5 bases and J gave up 4 bases, with 14 bases separating them. The CDR3 DNA is TGTGCCAGCAGTTGGGACCTTCAGGGAGAGACCCAGTACTTC. It codes for CASSWDLQGETQYF.

This clone was seen once. This chain uses TRBV5-4 with TRBJ1-2, with 8 bases fitting TRBD1. V shed 5 bases and J 0 bases; nucleotides not matched to a gene: 9. The CDR3 sequence is 16 residues long. Germline CDR1 is SGHNT and CDR2 is YYREEE (reference sequence). CDR3 region: CASRYHRQGPNYGYTF. Here the CDR3 DNA reads TGTGCCAGCAGGTACCACCGACAGGGGCCTAACTATGGCTACACCTTC.

This sequence joins TRBV6-5 and TRBJ1-2; D might be TRBD1 (6 bases). Germline values: CDR1 MNHEY, CDR2 SVGAGI. Trimming removed 4 bases from V and 7 bases from J, with 10 bases in between. The CDR3 has 12 residues. CDR3 in DNA: TGTGCCAGCAGTTTCCGAGGGGGTGGCTACACCTTC. Translation gives CASSFRGGGYTF.

This clone has more than one count but fewer than ten. The V call is TRBV25-1, the J call TRBJ2-2; no clear D. The CDR3 consists of 12 residues. The V and J ends lost 6 bases and 7 bases respectively, with 9 bases between them. Germline V gene sequence: CDR1 MGHDK, CDR2 SYGVNS. The CDR3 sequence is CASSGRGGELFF. DNA for the CDR3: TGTGCCAGCAGCGGCCGTGGCGGGGAGCTGTTTTTT.

The V call is TRBV30, the J call TRBJ1-2; D is unclear. Germline V gives CDR1 GTSNPN, CDR2 SVGIG (reference sequence). V was trimmed by 2 bases and J by 4 bases, leaving 17 bases between them. The CDR3 is 15 residues long. The CDR3 sequence: CAWSSSDWELYGYTF. For the CDR3, the DNA is TGTGCCTGGAGTTCGTCCGACTGGGAGCTCTATGGCTACACCTTC.

The chain couples TRBV6-5 to TRBJ2-3, with 12 positions matching TRBD2. The J segment lost 3 bases and the V segment lost 8 bases, leaving 6 bases of the junction unmatched. The CDR3 is made up of 15 amino acids. The germline gives CDR1 MNHEY, CDR2 SVGAGI. CDR3 sequence (DNA): TGTGCCAGCGGGGAAACTAGCGGGAGGACAGATACGCAGTATTTT. Protein: CASGETSGRTDTQYF.

The V call is TRBV25-1, the J call TRBJ2-7; D is perhaps TRBD2 (5 bases). This CDR3 comprises 14 residues. V was trimmed by 0 bases and J by 5 bases, leaving 11 bases between them. Germline V lookup: CDR1 MGHDK, CDR2 SYGVNS. The CDR3 nucleotides read TGTGCCAGCAGTGAATATCCTAGCTTACACGAGCAGTACTTC. Translating gives CASSEYPSLHEQYF.

J is TRBJ2-1 and V is TRBV2, with D maybe TRBD2 (7 bases). With 2 bases removed from V and 9 bases from J, the gap between germline ends came to 17 bases. The germline CDR1 and CDR2 sequences are SNHLY and FYNNEI. This CDR3 region has 15 residues. The DNA for the CDR3 is TGTGCCAGCAGTGAATGGGGGGGCACACAAAGTGAGCAGTTCTTC. Encoded protein: CASSEWGGTQSEQFF.

This clone was seen a few times. This chain uses TRBV5-1 with TRBJ2-6; 7 nucleotides match TRBD2. This CDR3 has 15 residues. Per germline, CDR1 SGHRS and CDR2 YFSETQ. The junction had 3 bases not matched to a gene; V was cut back by 4 bases and J by 2 bases. The CDR3 sequence is CASSPAGAGANVLTF. CDR3 sequence (DNA): TGCGCCAGCAGCCCGGCGGGGGCTGGGGCCAACGTCCTGACTTTC.

The J gene is TRBJ2-1, the V gene TRBV30, with 11 bases identical to TRBD2. V lost 2 bases, J lost 1 base, and 4 bases stayed unmatched. This CDR3 is 16 amino acids long. Germline V gene data show CDR1 as GTSNPN and CDR2 as SVGIG (reference sequence). The chain's CDR3 is CAWSRGLAVSYNEQFF. The DNA for the CDR3 is TGTGCCTGGAGTCGGGGACTAGCGGTATCCTACAATGAGCAGTTCTTC.

This clone was seen more than once but under ten times. The J gene is TRBJ2-2, the V gene TRBV11-2; D perhaps matches TRBD1 (5 bases). V lost 5 bases and J 2 bases, leaving 12 bases between the germline ends. Germline values: CDR1 SGHAT, CDR2 FQNNGV. The CDR3 sequence is 15 residues long. CDR3 coding DNA: TGTGCCAGCAGCAGACAGCCAGCAAACACCGGGGAGCTGTTTTTT. Residues: CASSRQPANTGELFF.

Comment on this clone: Other DNA sequences in the sample encode the same CDR3. The V call is TRBV7-2, the J call TRBJ1-5; 8 bases align to TRBD1. Germline CDR1 reads SGHTA; CDR2 reads FQGNSA. V was pared by 1 base and J by 5 bases, with 4 bases of the junction left unmatched. CDR3 length: 15 amino acids. CDR3 protein: CASSLDGQGDQPQHF. CDR3 DNA: TGTGCCAGCAGCTTAGATGGACAGGGTGATCAGCCCCAGCATTTT.

The table lists this clone with a few counts. The gene calls are TRBV7-9 and TRBJ2-6, with D uncertain. Germline CDR1 reads SEHNR; CDR2 reads FQNEAQ (reference sequence). The CDR3 runs to 14 residues. Trimming cost V 5 bases and J 3 bases, with 8 bases left between them. CDR3 residues: CASSKSGGANVLTF. Here the CDR3 DNA reads TGTGCCAGCAGCAAAAGTGGTGGGGCCAACGTCCTGACTTTC.

This clone was seen only a few times. The chain carries TRBV5-1 and TRBJ2-5; TRBD1 matches 7 bases. The CDR3 extends over 15 amino acids. V shed 4 bases, J shed 2 bases, and the junction held 8 bases outside the gene matches. Germline V CDR1 and CDR2: SGHRS, YFSETQ. The CDR3 DNA is TGCGCCAGCAGCCTGACAGGGATTCGACAAGAGACCCAGTACTTC. Translation: CASSLTGIRQETQYF.

In this sample, this clone turned up once. The V call is TRBV11-3, the J call TRBJ2-1; D assignment may be TRBD1 or TRBD2 (5 bases each). Germline CDR1 reads SGHNT; CDR2 reads YENEEA. This CDR3 spans 15 amino acids. The V gene lost 5 bases and the J gene lost 6 bases, with 17 bases spanning the gap. For the CDR3, the DNA is TGTGCCAGCAGCCACCGCCTAGGGGAGTTCAATGAGCAGTTCTTC. It yields the protein CASSHRLGEFNEQFF.

This clone was seen only a few times. This chain uses TRBV25-1 with TRBJ2-2; D call uncertain. This CDR3 comprises 11 residues. The germline gives CDR1 MGHDK, CDR2 SYGVNS. Trimming stripped 2 bases from V and 7 bases from J, with 2 bases between. The CDR3: CASSEVGELFF. CDR3 DNA: TGTGCCAGCAGTGAAGTCGGGGAGCTGTTTTTT.

This clone was observed a few times. The chain links TRBV6-5 to TRBJ2-3; the D gene could be TRBD1 or TRBD2 (5 bases each). Trimming left V 2 bases short and J 2 bases short, with 11 bases between. The CDR3 contains 15 residues. CDR1 and CDR2 (germline): MNHEY, SVGAGI. The CDR3: CASSYTGTTTDTQYF. CDR3 bases: TGTGCCAGCAGTTACACCGGGACCACCACAGATACGCAGTATTTT.

This clone was seen a few times. The J gene is TRBJ2-5, the V gene TRBV29-1; possibly TRBD2 for D (5 bases). V was clipped by 3 bases and J by 4 bases, with 12 bases between them. Germline CDR1 and CDR2: SQVTM and ANQGSEA. The CDR3 has 13 amino acids. The CDR3 DNA follows: TGCAGCGTTGAGGAAAGTCGGGGAGAGACCCAGTACTTC. It translates to CSVEESRGETQYF.

A single count supports this clone. The gene calls are TRBV9 and TRBJ2-7; 9 bases match TRBD2. V shed 0 bases, J shed 6 bases, and the junction held 7 bases outside the gene matches. The CDR3 runs to 15 residues. CDR1 and CDR2 (germline): SGDLS, YYNGEE. CDR3 amino acids: CASSVAAGGSGEQYF. CDR3 sequence (DNA): TGTGCCAGCAGCGTAGCAGCGGGGGGTTCCGGCGAGCAGTACTTC.

The chain is built from TRBV28 and TRBJ1-1; TRBD1 might be the D (5 bases). CDR1 MDHEN and CDR2 SYDVKM come from the germline V gene. Deletions cut 4 bases from V and 11 bases from J, with 14 bases between. The CDR3 runs to 12 residues. For the CDR3, the DNA is TGTGCCAGCAGTTCGGGACTCCCTAAGGCTTTCTTT. The encoded protein is CASSSGLPKAFF.